The clone carrying this TCR beta chain occurred many times. Its target is unknown. The data were obtained in a study of response to subunit inactivated influenza vaccine. Whole-study findings and limits: The authors offered the suggestion that each seasonal influenza vaccination recruits few new T cells.

From the RT-PCR reads, TCRdb called clonotypes with MiXCR, one entry per CDR3 protein. The sample has a few hundred thousand distinct CDR3 sequences; approximately 7.2% are singletons. V trimming: 6 bases; J trimming: 12 bases; junction bases outside the gene matches: 10. This CDR3 is built from 13 residues. The chain links TRBV12-3 or TRBV12-4 to TRBJ1-4, with 7 bases fitting TRBD1. This sequence was found in a man aged 50 to 69 who received an inactivated influenza vaccine. The material sequenced was PBMCs from blood, taken about 24 months after vaccination. This CDR3 is CASRTHDRDELFF. Here the CDR3 DNA reads TGTGCCAGCAGAACCCACGACAGGGACGAACTGTTTTTT.